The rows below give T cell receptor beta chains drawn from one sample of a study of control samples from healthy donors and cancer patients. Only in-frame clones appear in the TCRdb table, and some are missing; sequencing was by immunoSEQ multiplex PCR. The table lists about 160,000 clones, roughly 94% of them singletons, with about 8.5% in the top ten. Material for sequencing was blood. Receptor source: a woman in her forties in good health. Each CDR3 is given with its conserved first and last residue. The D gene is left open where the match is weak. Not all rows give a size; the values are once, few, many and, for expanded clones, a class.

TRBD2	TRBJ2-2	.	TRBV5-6	CASSPSGNRGGELFF	TGTGCCAGCAGCCCTAGCGGGAATCGGGGCGGGGAGCTGTTTTTT
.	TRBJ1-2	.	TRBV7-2	CASSLDGRGGYTF	TGTGCCAGCAGCCTAGATGGTCGGGGGGGCTACACCTTC
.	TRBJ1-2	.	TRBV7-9	CASSLLSGSDGYTF	TGTGCCAGCAGCTTGCTCTCAGGGAGTGATGGCTACACCTTC
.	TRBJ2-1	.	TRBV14	CASSLSRAGKEFF	TGTGCCAGCAGCCTATCCCGGGCGGGGAAGGAGTTCTTC
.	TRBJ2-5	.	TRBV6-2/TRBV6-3	CASSGDWQETQYF	TGTGCCAGCAGTGGGGACTGGCAAGAGACCCAGTACTTC
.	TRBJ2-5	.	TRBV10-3	CAISDPVETGGQETQYF	TGTGCCATCAGTGACCCAGTCGAGACAGGAGGACAAGAGACCCAGTACTTC
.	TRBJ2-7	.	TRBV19	CASSIGGGAYEQYF	TGTGCCAGTAGTATCGGCGGCGGCGCCTACGAGCAGTACTTC
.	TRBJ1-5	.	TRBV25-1	CASSEPGGGLQPQHF	TGTGCCAGCAGTGAGCCCGGGGGCGGTCTTCAGCCCCAGCATTTT
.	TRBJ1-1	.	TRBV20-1	CSASTPLGNAEAFF	TGCAGTGCTAGTACGCCGTTGGGGAACGCTGAAGCTTTCTTT
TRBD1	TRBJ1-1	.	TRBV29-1	CSVTGQSYTEAFF	TGCAGCGTCACGGGACAGTCTTATACTGAAGCTTTCTTT
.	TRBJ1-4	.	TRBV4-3	CASSQEGGGPGEKLFF	TGCGCCAGCAGCCAAGAAGGGGGGGGGCCCGGTGAAAAACTGTTTTTT
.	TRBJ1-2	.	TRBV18	CASSQERSGYTF	TGTGCCAGCTCACAGGAAAGGAGTGGCTACACCTTC
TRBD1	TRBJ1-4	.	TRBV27	CASRDPIQGAGKLFF	TGTGCCAGCAGGGACCCTATACAGGGGGCTGGAAAACTGTTTTTT
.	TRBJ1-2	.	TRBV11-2	CASSPTRGYGYTF	TGTGCCAGCAGCCCCACCAGAGGGTATGGCTACACCTTC
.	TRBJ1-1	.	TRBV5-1	CASSPRSGASNTEAFF	TGCGCCAGCAGCCCAAGATCCGGGGCCTCGAACACTGAAGCTTTCTTT
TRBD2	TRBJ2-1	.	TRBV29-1	CSVASGSGDEQFF	TGCAGCGTTGCTAGCGGGAGTGGGGATGAGCAGTTCTTC
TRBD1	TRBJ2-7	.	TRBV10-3	CAISPGQGAYEQYF	TGTGCCATCAGCCCGGGACAGGGGGCGTACGAGCAGTACTTC
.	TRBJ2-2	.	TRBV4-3	CASSQDGGADSGELFF	TGCGCCAGCAGCCAAGACGGAGGGGCCGACAGCGGGGAGCTGTTTTTT
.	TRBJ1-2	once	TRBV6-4	CASSNEGGYTF	TGTGCCAGCAGTAATGAGGGGGGCTACACCTTC
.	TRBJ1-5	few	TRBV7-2	CASSSTGYQPQHF	TGTGCCAGCAGCTCAACAGGGTACCAGCCCCAGCATTTT
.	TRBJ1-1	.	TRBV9	CASSPGAQANTEAFF	TGTGCCAGCAGCCCCGGTGCCCAGGCGAACACTGAAGCTTTCTTT
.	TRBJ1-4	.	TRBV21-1	CASRFNEKLFF	TGTGCCAGCAGATTTAATGAAAAACTGTTTTTT